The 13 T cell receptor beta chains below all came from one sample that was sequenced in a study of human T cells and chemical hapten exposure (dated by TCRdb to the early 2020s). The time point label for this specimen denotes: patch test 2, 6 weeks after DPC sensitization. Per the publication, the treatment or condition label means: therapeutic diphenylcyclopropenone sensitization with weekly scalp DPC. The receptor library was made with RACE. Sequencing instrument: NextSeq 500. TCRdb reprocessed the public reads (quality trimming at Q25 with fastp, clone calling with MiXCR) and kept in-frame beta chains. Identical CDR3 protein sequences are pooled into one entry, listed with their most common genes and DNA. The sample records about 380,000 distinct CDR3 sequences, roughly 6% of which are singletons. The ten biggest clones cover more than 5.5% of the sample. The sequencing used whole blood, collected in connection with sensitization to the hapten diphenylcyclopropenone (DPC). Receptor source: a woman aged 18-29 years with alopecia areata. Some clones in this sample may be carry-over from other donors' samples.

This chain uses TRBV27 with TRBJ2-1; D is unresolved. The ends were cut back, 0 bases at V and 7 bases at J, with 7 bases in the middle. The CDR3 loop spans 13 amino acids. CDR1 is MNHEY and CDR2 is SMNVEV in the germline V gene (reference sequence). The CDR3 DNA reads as TGTGCCAGCAGTTTATCGGGTTTAAATGAGCAGTTCTTC. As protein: CASSLSGLNEQFF.

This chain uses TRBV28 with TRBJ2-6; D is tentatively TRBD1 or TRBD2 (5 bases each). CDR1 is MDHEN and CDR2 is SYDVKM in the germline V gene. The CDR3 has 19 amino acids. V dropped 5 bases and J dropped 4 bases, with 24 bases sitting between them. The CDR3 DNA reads TGTGCCAGCAGTGCACCCCCACCCGGGGCCGGCCTCGGGGCCAACGTCCTGACTTTC. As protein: CASSAPPPGAGLGANVLTF.

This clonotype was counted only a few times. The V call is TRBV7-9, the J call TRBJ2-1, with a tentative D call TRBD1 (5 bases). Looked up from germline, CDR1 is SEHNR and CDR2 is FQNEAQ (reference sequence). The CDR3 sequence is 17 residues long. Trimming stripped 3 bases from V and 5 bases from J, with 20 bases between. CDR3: CASSFFRTSDRDNEQFF. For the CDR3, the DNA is TGTGCCAGCAGCTTCTTCCGAACATCCGACAGAGACAATGAGCAGTTCTTC.

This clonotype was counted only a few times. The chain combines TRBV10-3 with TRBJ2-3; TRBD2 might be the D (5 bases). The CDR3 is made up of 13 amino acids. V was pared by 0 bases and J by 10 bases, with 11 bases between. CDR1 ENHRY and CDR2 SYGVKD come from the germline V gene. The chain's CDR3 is CAISESGSDAQYF. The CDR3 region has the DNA TGTGCCATCAGTGAGTCAGGGAGTGATGCGCAGTATTTT.

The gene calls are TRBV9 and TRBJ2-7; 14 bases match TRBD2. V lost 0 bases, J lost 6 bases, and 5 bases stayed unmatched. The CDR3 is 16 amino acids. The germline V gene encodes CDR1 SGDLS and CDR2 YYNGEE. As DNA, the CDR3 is TGTGCCAGCAGCGTAGGACTAGCGGGGGGGCTGAGCGAGCAGTACTTC. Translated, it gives CASSVGLAGGLSEQYF.

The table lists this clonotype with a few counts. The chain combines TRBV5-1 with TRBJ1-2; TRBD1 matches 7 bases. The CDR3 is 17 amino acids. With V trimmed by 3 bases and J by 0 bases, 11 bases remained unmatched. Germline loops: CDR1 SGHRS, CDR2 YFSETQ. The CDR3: CASSSDRPGLSNYGYTF. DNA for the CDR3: TGCGCCAGCAGCTCGGACAGGCCGGGACTGTCTAACTATGGCTACACCTTC.

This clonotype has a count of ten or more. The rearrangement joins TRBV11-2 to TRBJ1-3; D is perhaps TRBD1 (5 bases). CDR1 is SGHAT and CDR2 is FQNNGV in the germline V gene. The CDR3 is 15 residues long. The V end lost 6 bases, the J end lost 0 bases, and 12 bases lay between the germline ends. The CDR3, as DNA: TGTGCCAGCAGACGGGGCGGCGGCTCTGGAAACACCATATATTTT. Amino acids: CASRRGGGSGNTIYF.

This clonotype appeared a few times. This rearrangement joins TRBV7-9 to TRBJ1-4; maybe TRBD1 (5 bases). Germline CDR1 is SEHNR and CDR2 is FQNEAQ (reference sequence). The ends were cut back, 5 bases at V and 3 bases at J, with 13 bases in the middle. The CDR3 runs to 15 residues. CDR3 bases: TGTGCCAGCAGCCTAAATGGGGACTCTAATGAAAAACTGTTTTTT. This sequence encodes CASSLNGDSNEKLFF.

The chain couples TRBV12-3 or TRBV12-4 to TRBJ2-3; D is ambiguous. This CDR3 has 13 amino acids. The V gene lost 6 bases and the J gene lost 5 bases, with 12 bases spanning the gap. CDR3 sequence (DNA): TGTGCCAGCAGCTCCCCTGCTGGAGATACGCAGTATTTT. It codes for CASSSPAGDTQYF.

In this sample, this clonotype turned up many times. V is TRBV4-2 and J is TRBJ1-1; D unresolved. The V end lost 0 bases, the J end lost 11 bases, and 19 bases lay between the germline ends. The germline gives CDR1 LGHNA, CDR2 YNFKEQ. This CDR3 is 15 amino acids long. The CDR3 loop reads CASSQDTVNEGRAFF. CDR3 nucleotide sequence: TGTGCCAGCAGCCAAGATACAGTTAACGAGGGCAGGGCTTTCTTT.

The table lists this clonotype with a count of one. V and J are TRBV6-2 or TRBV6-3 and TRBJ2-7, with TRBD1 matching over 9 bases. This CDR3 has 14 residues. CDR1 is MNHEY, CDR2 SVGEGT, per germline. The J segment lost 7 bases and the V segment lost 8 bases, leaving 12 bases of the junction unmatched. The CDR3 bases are TGTGCCAGCGCTCGGGACAGGGCCCGGGGAGAGCAGTACTTC. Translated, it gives CASARDRARGEQYF.

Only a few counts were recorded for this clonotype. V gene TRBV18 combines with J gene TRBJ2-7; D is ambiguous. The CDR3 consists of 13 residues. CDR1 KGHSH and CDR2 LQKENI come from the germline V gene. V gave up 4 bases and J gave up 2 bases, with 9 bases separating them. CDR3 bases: TGTGCCAGCTCACATGGCGGCACCTACGAGCAGTACTTC. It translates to CASSHGGTYEQYF.

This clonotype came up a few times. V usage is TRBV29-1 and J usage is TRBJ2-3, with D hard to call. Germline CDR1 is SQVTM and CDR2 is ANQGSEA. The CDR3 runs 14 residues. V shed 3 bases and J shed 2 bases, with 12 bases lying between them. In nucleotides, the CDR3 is TGCAGCGTTGAGGCTTCCCCAACCACAGATACGCAGTATTTT. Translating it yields CSVEASPTTDTQYF.